This entry lists 14 T cell receptor beta chains sequenced from one sample in a study of T cells in Graves' hyperthyroidism and ophthalmopathy (dated by TCRdb to the late 2010s). The receptor library was made with multiplex PCR. For sequencing, an Illumina HiSeq 2000 was employed. TCR beta CDR3 regions were amplified from RNA transcripts. For the first round of RT-PCR on the TCR CDR3, the HTBI primer set was used together with the Qiagen OneStep RT-PCR kit. The public reads were run again by TCRdb, first through fastp at Q25 and then through MiXCR, and only productive beta chains were kept. Each entry is one CDR3 protein sequence, shown with its most common DNA and genes. A total of hundreds of thousands of distinct CDR3 sequences appear in this sample, 15% to 18% of them only once. The ten most abundant clones make up approximately 8% of the sample. Sequencing was done on a sample of blood. All receptors derive from a woman under 30 with Graves' hyperthyroidism.

There are many counts of this clonotype. V usage is TRBV15 and J usage is TRBJ2-5; tentatively, D is TRBD1 (5 bases). The length of the CDR3 is 15 residues. The V gene lost 0 bases and the J gene lost 4 bases, with 12 bases spanning the gap. The germline V gene encodes CDR1 LNHNV and CDR2 YYDKDF (reference sequence). CDR3 region: CATSREGQPPETQYF. CDR3 DNA: TGTGCCACCAGCAGAGAGGGGCAACCCCCAGAGACCCAGTACTTC.

This clonotype has a handful of counts. V gene TRBV14 combines with J gene TRBJ2-2, with TRBD2 matching 8 bases. Germline V gives CDR1 SGHDN, CDR2 FVKESK. V was pared by 4 bases and J by 4 bases, with 5 bases of the junction left unmatched. The length of the CDR3 is 15 residues. The CDR3 sequence: CASSPRLAGTGELFF. Here the CDR3 DNA reads TGTGCCAGCAGCCCCCGTCTAGCGGGCACCGGGGAGCTGTTTTTT.

The gene calls are TRBV7-2 and TRBJ2-7; 11 nucleotides match TRBD2. In germline, CDR1 is SGHTA, CDR2 FQGNSA. After removal of 3 bases from V and 3 bases from J, the junction contained 4 bases not matched to a gene. The CDR3 runs to 15 residues. The CDR3: CASSLTSGDFYEQYF. The CDR3 region has the DNA TGTGCCAGCAGCTTGACTAGCGGGGATTTCTACGAGCAGTACTTC.

The chain recombines TRBV2 with TRBJ2-3; 8 bases fit TRBD2. The CDR3 has 14 amino acids. Germline V gene lookup returns CDR1 SNHLY and CDR2 FYNNEI. J was trimmed by 6 bases and V by 10 bases; bases with no gene match: 12. The CDR3 loop is CATAPGLVADTQYF. The CDR3 nucleotides are TGTGCCACAGCTCCGGGACTAGTAGCCGATACGCAGTATTTT.

The sample holds many counts of this clonotype. The CDR3 is CASSPEGQGWGTEAFF. The CDR3 DNA follows: TGCGCCAGCAGCCCGGAAGGACAGGGATGGGGCACTGAAGCTTTCTTT. V gene TRBV5-1 combines with J gene TRBJ1-1, with 8 bases aligning to TRBD1. The germline V gene has CDR1 SGHRS and CDR2 YFSETQ. With V trimmed by 4 bases and J by 4 bases, 12 bases remained unmatched. This CDR3 spans 16 amino acids.

Only a few counts were recorded for this clonotype. V usage is TRBV5-1 and J usage is TRBJ2-4; tentatively, D is TRBD2 (6 bases). The CDR3 spans 15 residues. Trimming shortened V by 4 bases and J by 4 bases, and 15 bases separated the two germline ends. Germline lookup yields CDR1 SGHRS and CDR2 YFSETQ. The CDR3 DNA reads as TGCGCCAGCAGCGGGCCTACTAGCTCAAAAAACATTCAGTACTTC. It translates to CASSGPTSSKNIQYF.

This clonotype has a count of ten or more. The chain combines TRBV19 with TRBJ1-1; no definite D call. The CDR3 length is 15 residues. The V end was cut by 0 bases, the J end by 1 base, with 9 bases between. Germline values: CDR1 LNHDA, CDR2 SQIVND (reference sequence). Here the CDR3 DNA reads TGTGCCAGTAGTATAGATCTGGGTCCGAACACTGAAGCTTTCTTT. Protein product: CASSIDLGPNTEAFF.

This clonotype was counted many times. Written as DNA, the CDR3 is TGCAGTGCTTCCCGAGGACAGAACTCCTACGAGCAGTACTTC. Protein: CSASRGQNSYEQYF. The rearrangement uses TRBV20-1 and TRBJ2-7; tentative D call: TRBD1 (6 bases). Germline loops: CDR1 DFQATT, CDR2 SNEGSKA (reference sequence). V was cut by 5 bases and J by 0 bases, with 14 bases left in between. This CDR3 contains 14 residues.

This clonotype was seen repeatedly, ten times or more. The chain's CDR3 is CSASRTAGEKLFF. CDR3 in DNA: TGCAGTGCTTCCCGCACTGCAGGGGAAAAACTGTTTTTT. The chain links TRBV20-1 to TRBJ1-4; a weak D match, TRBD1 (5 bases). Trimming left V 5 bases short and J 8 bases short, with 15 bases between. The CDR3 has 13 residues. Germline lookup yields CDR1 DFQATT and CDR2 SNEGSKA (reference sequence).

This clonotype has just a few counts. This chain links TRBV9 with TRBJ1-4, with 7 bases identical to TRBD1. Germline CDR1 reads SGDLS; CDR2 reads YYNGEE. The length of the CDR3 is 15 residues. Germline trimming cut 4 bases from V and 5 bases from J; bases unmatched to any gene: 8. The CDR3 region is CASSFTDRENEKLFF. In DNA form, the CDR3 reads TGTGCCAGCAGCTTCACTGACAGGGAAAATGAAAAACTGTTTTTT. Using reference TRBV9 and TRBJ1-4 for the parts outside the CDR3, the full variable domain is DSGVTQTPKHLITATGQRVTLRCSPRSGDLSVYWYQQSLDQGLQFLIQYYNGEERAKGNILERFSAQQFPDLHSELNLSSLELGDSALYFCASSFTDRENEKLFFGSGTQLSVL.

The chain joins TRBV20-1 to TRBJ2-1, with TRBD2 identical over 10 bases. The CDR3 is made up of 17 amino acids. J lost 7 bases, V lost 3 bases, and 15 bases had no gene match. The V gene's germline CDR1 is DFQATT and CDR2 SNEGSKA (reference sequence). The CDR3 reads CSASGGTTSGDVNEQFF. The CDR3 DNA reads as TGCAGTGCTAGTGGCGGGACTACTAGCGGGGATGTAAATGAGCAGTTCTTC.

There are many counts of this clonotype. This chain joins TRBV12-3 or TRBV12-4 and TRBJ1-5, with 7 nucleotides matching TRBD1. Germline trimming cut 6 bases from V and 1 base from J; bases unmatched to any gene: 9. This CDR3 contains 16 residues. The DNA of the CDR3 is TGTGCCAGCAGCCTGAGACAGGGAGTCAGCAATCAGCCCCAGCATTTT. This gives the protein CASSLRQGVSNQPQHF.

The sample holds many counts of this clonotype. The chain is built from TRBV6-1 and TRBJ1-6; the D gene is possibly TRBD1 (5 bases). The V end was cut by 0 bases, the J end by 4 bases, with 13 bases between. The CDR3 sequence is 17 residues long. Germline V CDR1 and CDR2: MNHNS, SASEGT. The DNA of the CDR3 is TGTGCCAGCAGTGAAGCGGTCAGGGCGGGTTATAATTCACCCCTCCACTTT. Encoded protein: CASSEAVRAGYNSPLHF.

This clonotype was observed a few times. The V and J genes are TRBV2 and TRBJ1-1, with D uncertain. The CDR3 length is 10 residues. The germline V gene encodes CDR1 SNHLY and CDR2 FYNNEI. The germline V and J ends were trimmed by 1 base and 9 bases, with 3 bases remaining between them. The CDR3 nucleotides are TGTGCCAGCAGTGAAGGGAAAGCTTTCTTT. As protein: CASSEGKAFF. The full variable domain, in which reference TRBV2 and TRBJ1-1 provide the parts outside the CDR3, is EPEVTQTPSHQVTQMGQEVILRCVPISNHLYFYWYRQILGQKVEFLVSFYNNEISEKSEIFDDQFSVERPDGSNFTLKIRSTKLEDSAMYFCASSEGKAFFGQGTRLTVV.